Below are 19 T cell receptor beta chains sequenced from a single sample in a study of neurological immune-mediated disorders. MiXCR was run by TCRdb on the 5' RACE reads, yielding one entry per CDR3 protein. The table shows more than 20,000 distinct CDR3 sequences, with 2% to 3% occurring only once. The sample comprised PBMCs. These receptors came from a woman aged 50 to 60 with multiple sclerosis.

This clonotype has at least ten counts. The V and J genes are TRBV15 and TRBJ2-5, with 8 bases identical to TRBD2. The trim removed 5 bases at V and 5 bases at J, leaving 16 bases unmatched. The CDR3 has 17 amino acids. Per the germline V gene, CDR1 is LNHNV and CDR2 is YYDKDF (reference sequence). In DNA form, the CDR3 reads TGTGCCACCAGCGACGGCCGAGCGGGAGTTGAGTGGGAGACCCAGTACTTC. Encoded protein: CATSDGRAGVEWETQYF.

Comments on this clonotype: The germline gene is not matched at one end of the junction; a read error may be the cause. The rearrangement uses TRBV20-1 and TRBJ1-6; the D is unclear. The CDR3 loop spans 13 amino acids. Germline loops: CDR1 DFQATT, CDR2 SNEGSKA (reference sequence). CDR3 amino acids: CSARSNRDSPLNF. CDR3 bases: TGCAGTGCTAGGAGTAACAGAGATTCACCCCTCAACTTT.

This clonotype showed up many times. The chain joins TRBV12-3 or TRBV12-4 to TRBJ1-6; no reliable D call. V was clipped by 5 bases and J by 2 bases, with 10 bases between them. The CDR3 contains 15 residues. DNA for the CDR3: TGTGCCAGCAGTCCATCTCTTCCCTATAATTCACCCCTCCACTTT. The encoded protein is CASSPSLPYNSPLHF.

Ten or more counts support this clonotype. V is TRBV4-2 and J is TRBJ2-7; D possibly corresponds to TRBD2 (6 bases). CDR1 and CDR2 (germline): LGHNA, YNFKEQ. CDR3 size: 17 residues. The V and J ends lost 0 bases and 3 bases respectively, with 18 bases between them. DNA of the CDR3: TGTGCCAGCAGCCAAGATTTGGGCCTTTTGGGGGGCTACGAGCAGTACTTC. Its protein product is CASSQDLGLLGGYEQYF.

This clonotype was seen a handful of times. This chain uses TRBV20-1 with TRBJ2-1; 14 bases align to TRBD2. This CDR3 contains 17 residues. The V segment lost 3 bases and the J segment 6 bases; nucleotides outside the gene matches: 10. Germline CDR1 DFQATT, CDR2 SNEGSKA (reference sequence). The DNA for the CDR3 is TGCAGTGCTAGTGGAGGACTAGCGGGAGGTTGGGGCAATGAGCAGTTCTTC. It translates to CSASGGLAGGWGNEQFF.

There are many counts of this clonotype. The V call is TRBV9, the J call TRBJ2-1; 8 positions agree with TRBD2. Germline CDR1 and CDR2: SGDLS and YYNGEE. The V segment lost 7 bases and the J segment 6 bases; nucleotides outside the gene matches: 6. CDR3 length: 13 residues. The CDR3 region has the DNA TGTGCCAGCGGGACTAGTGGGATCAATGAGCAGTTCTTC. This codes for CASGTSGINEQFF. Using reference TRBV9 and TRBJ2-1 for the parts outside the CDR3, the full variable domain is DSGVTQTPKHLITATGQRVTLRCSPRSGDLSVYWYQQSLDQGLQFLIQYYNGEERAKGNILERFSAQQFPDLHSELNLSSLELGDSALYFCASGTSGINEQFFGPGTRLTVL.

In this sample, this clonotype turned up many times. This chain links TRBV7-2 with TRBJ2-7; D gene uncertain. Germline V CDR1 and CDR2: SGHTA, FQGNSA. With 5 bases removed from V and 6 bases from J, the gap between germline ends came to 11 bases. The CDR3 length is 12 residues. The CDR3 reads CASSQETREQYF. The CDR3 nucleotides read TGTGCCAGCAGCCAAGAGACACGCGAGCAGTACTTC.

In its sample, this clonotype was seen many times. V usage is TRBV3-1 and J usage is TRBJ1-2, with D possibly matching TRBD1 (6 bases). The CDR3 totals 17 residues. V lost 0 bases, J lost 2 bases, and 16 bases lay in between. Germline V CDR1 and CDR2: LGHDT, YNNKEL (reference sequence). The CDR3 nucleotides read TGTGCCAGCAGCCAAGATCTCCCGGGGGCCGCAAACTATGGCTACACCTTC. Translation: CASSQDLPGAANYGYTF.

Many counts were recorded for this clonotype. The rearrangement uses TRBV20-1 and TRBJ2-3; tentatively, D is TRBD2 (6 bases). This CDR3 contains 13 residues. Germline CDR1 reads DFQATT; CDR2 reads SNEGSKA (reference sequence). Trimming removed 5 bases at V and 3 bases at J, with 12 bases between. The CDR3 loop is CSAWGVLTDTQYF. CDR3 bases: TGCAGTGCTTGGGGGGTACTGACAGATACGCAGTATTTT.

This clonotype was counted a few times. This chain uses TRBV5-1 with TRBJ2-7, with D perhaps TRBD1 (5 bases). This CDR3 has 14 amino acids. Trimming took 7 bases from V and 3 from J, leaving 17 bases between them. The germline gives CDR1 SGHRS, CDR2 YFSETQ. The DNA of the CDR3 is TGCGCCAGCGGCTACAGTGAAGGGGACTACGAGCAGTACTTC. As protein: CASGYSEGDYEQYF.

J is TRBJ1-2 and V is TRBV6-5, with D maybe TRBD1 (6 bases). The CDR3 covers 17 residues. The V gene's germline CDR1 is MNHEY and CDR2 SVGAGI. Trimming stripped 0 bases from V and 7 bases from J, with 21 bases between. The CDR3 loop reads CASSYSYRVTTSSGYTF. In nucleotides, the CDR3 is TGTGCCAGCAGTTACTCCTACAGGGTCACAACTTCATCTGGCTACACCTTC.

This clonotype was counted at least ten times. The V and J genes are TRBV5-1 and TRBJ1-5; 7 positions match TRBD1. The CDR3 has 15 amino acids. After removal of 0 bases from V and 4 bases from J, the junction contained 4 bases not matched to a gene. Germline CDR1 and CDR2: SGHRS and YFSETQ. The CDR3 spells CASSLDRGQNQPQHF. The CDR3 DNA sequence: TGCGCCAGCAGCTTGGACAGGGGCCAAAATCAGCCCCAGCATTTT.

The sample holds many counts of this clonotype. The chain employs TRBV5-1 and TRBJ1-1, with unresolved D. The CDR3 contains 14 residues. Germline V gene sequence: CDR1 SGHRS, CDR2 YFSETQ. V was trimmed by 2 bases and J by 1 base, leaving 9 bases between them. This chain's CDR3 is CASSLQWGNTEAFF. CDR3 coding DNA: TGCGCCAGCAGCTTACAGTGGGGGAACACTGAAGCTTTCTTT.

This clonotype was counted ten times or more. V is TRBV20-1 and J is TRBJ1-1; no reliable D call. From germline, CDR1 is DFQATT and CDR2 SNEGSKA (reference sequence). CDR3 length: 16 residues. Between the trimmed V and J ends, which lost 2 bases and 2 bases, there was a span of 18 bases. The CDR3 loop reads CSARRAAEPANTEAFF. The CDR3 DNA reads as TGCAGTGCTAGACGGGCAGCTGAGCCAGCTAACACTGAAGCTTTCTTT.

The J gene is TRBJ2-2, the V gene TRBV11-1; TRBD2 matches 13 bases. The germline V gene has CDR1 SGHAT and CDR2 FQDESV (reference sequence). The CDR3 extends over 18 amino acids. The trim removed 3 bases at V and 5 bases at J, leaving 9 bases unmatched. CDR3 protein: CASSLLLAGGPGTGELFF. For the CDR3, the DNA is TGTGCCAGCAGCTTGCTACTAGCGGGAGGGCCAGGGACCGGGGAGCTGTTTTTT. The complete variable domain, with remaining parts taken from reference TRBV11-1 and TRBJ2-2, reads EAEVAQSPRYKITEKSQAVAFWCDPISGHATLYWYRQILGQGPELLVQFQDESVVDDSQLPKDRFSAERLKGVDSTLKIQPAELGDSAMYLCASSLLLAGGPGTGELFFGEGSRLTVL.

Ten or more counts support this clonotype. V is TRBV25-1 and J is TRBJ2-3, with TRBD2 matching over 10 bases. Germline V gene lookup returns CDR1 MGHDK and CDR2 SYGVNS. The CDR3 runs 17 residues. The V and J ends lost 3 bases and 1 base, in that order; junction bases with no gene match: 7. The CDR3 DNA sequence: TGTGCCAGCAGTGAGATACGGCTAGCGGGGGGCACAGATACGCAGTATTTT. The encoded protein is CASSEIRLAGGTDTQYF. Together with reference TRBV25-1 and TRBJ2-3, the CDR3 gives the full variable domain: EADIYQTPRYLVIGTGKKITLECSQTMGHDKMYWYQQDPGMELHLIHYSYGVNSTEKGDLSSESTVSRIRTEHFPLTLESARPSHTSQYLCASSEIRLAGGTDTQYFGPGTRLTVL.

V and J are TRBV12-3 or TRBV12-4 and TRBJ2-3, with a tentative D call TRBD2 (6 bases). This CDR3 contains 13 residues. Between the trimmed V and J ends, which lost 3 bases and 6 bases, there was a span of 10 bases. Written as DNA, the CDR3 is TGTGCCAGCAGTTTGGGCGGGGCGGATACGCAGTATTTT. Encoded protein: CASSLGGADTQYF.

This clonotype appeared many times. This chain uses TRBV20-1 with TRBJ1-2, with D perhaps TRBD1 (6 bases). Trimming left V 4 bases short and J 5 bases short, with 14 bases between. This CDR3 comprises 13 residues. The germline V gene has CDR1 DFQATT and CDR2 SNEGSKA (reference sequence). The CDR3 protein is CSATAGGAYGYTF. The DNA for the CDR3 is TGCAGTGCTACTGCTGGGGGCGCTTATGGCTACACCTTC.

V usage is TRBV7-3 and J usage is TRBJ2-1; the match to TRBD2 covers 11 bases. The J segment lost 8 bases and the V segment lost 5 bases, leaving 11 bases of the junction unmatched. The CDR3 has 16 amino acids. CDR1 and CDR2 (germline): SGHTA, FQGTGA. CDR3 region: CASSLNRGSGRDEQFF. The CDR3 DNA reads as TGTGCCAGCAGCCTCAATCGGGGTAGCGGGAGGGATGAGCAGTTCTTC.